The present T cell receptor (beta chain) was sequenced within a study of Ad26.COV2.S vaccination and SARS-CoV-2 variants. CDR3 size: 11 residues. Germline lookup yields CDR1 LGHDT and CDR2 YNNKEL (reference sequence). V was trimmed by 4 bases and J by 5 bases, leaving 4 bases between them. Indicated treatment: some 19 received Ad26.COV2.S at low or high dose, single or two shots; 5 received placebo; per-sample allocation not given. The investigators took samples on day 63 after the first vaccine or placebo injection. Sequenced by immunoSEQ multiplex PCR; TCRdb stores in-frame clones only, minus some. The sample consists of fewer than 800,000 clones, 80% to 90% of them appearing once.

The V and J genes are TRBV3-1 (or the pseudogene TRBV3-2) and TRBJ2-3, with D unresolved. The sequences come from peripheral blood, collected in a trial of Ad26.COV2.S vaccine versus placebo. The TCR comes from a person aged 18 to 65 who received the Ad26.COV2.S COVID-19 vaccine or a placebo. The CDR3 DNA sequence: TGTGCCAGCAGCCTGGGAGATACGCAGTATTTT. This sequence encodes CASSLGDTQYF.